Listed here are 6 T cell receptor beta chains from one sample, sequenced in a study of T cells in Graves' hyperthyroidism and ophthalmopathy. Regions amplified from RNA transcripts were the TCR beta CDR3 regions. HTBI primers were employed in a first-round RT-PCR of the TCR CDR3. MiXCR, run by TCRdb on the multiplex PCR reads, gives a single entry per CDR3 protein. This table has 300,000 to 400,000 distinct CDR3 sequences, around 20% appearing once. Sequencing was performed on blood. The receptors originated from a woman aged 50 to 60 with Graves' hyperthyroidism.

This clonotype was seen more than once but under ten times. The chain uses TRBV4-1 and TRBJ1-1, with TRBD1 identical over 10 bases. The junction had 13 bases not matched to a gene; V was cut back by 4 bases and J by 8 bases. CDR3 size: 16 residues. Germline V gene lookup returns CDR1 MGHRA and CDR2 YSYEKL. The CDR3 DNA reads TGCGCCAGCAGCCCGGGACAGGGGCCGATCCGATTCGAAGCTTTCTTT. This sequence encodes CASSPGQGPIRFEAFF.

This rearrangement joins TRBV7-2 to TRBJ1-2; 8 nucleotides match TRBD1. Trimming removed 5 bases from V and 7 bases from J; junction bases left unmatched: 3. The CDR3 contains 12 residues. Germline CDR1 and CDR2: SGHTA and FQGNSA. In DNA, the CDR3 is TGTGCCAGCAGCGGACAGGGATTTGGCTACACCTTC. It translates to CASSGQGFGYTF.

This clonotype was seen a few times. V and J are TRBV6-6 and TRBJ1-6, with unresolved D. This CDR3 region has 17 residues. V shed 2 bases and J shed 7 bases, with 18 bases lying between them. CDR1 MNHNY and CDR2 SVGAGI come from the germline V gene (reference sequence). CDR3 sequence (DNA): TGTGCCAGCAGTTACGGCGATTTGGCGAGAGGAAATTCACCCCTCCACTTT. Translated, it gives CASSYGDLARGNSPLHF.

This clonotype was recorded many times. The genes are TRBV7-8 and TRBJ1-1; D gene uncertain. The CDR3 is 12 residues long. The germline gives CDR1 SGHVS, CDR2 FQNEAQ. V lost 5 bases and J lost 8, with 12 bases in between. The CDR3 DNA reads TGTGCCAGCAGCCCCCATGGGTACGAAGCTTTCTTT. Its protein product is CASSPHGYEAFF. The variable domain in full, with the rest retrieved from reference TRBV7-8 and TRBJ1-1, is GAGVSQSPRYKVAKRGQDVALRCDPISGHVSLFWYQQALGQGPEFLTYFQNEAQLDKSGLPSDRFFAERPEGSVSTLKIQRTQQEDSAVYLCASSPHGYEAFFGQGTRLTVV.

The table lists this clonotype with many counts. CDR3 loop: CASTTSGSNEQFF. For the CDR3, the DNA is TGTGCCAGCACTACTAGCGGGAGTAATGAGCAGTTCTTC. This chain connects TRBV6-1 to TRBJ2-1, with 11 bases matching TRBD2. The J segment lost 7 bases and the V segment lost 7 bases, leaving 3 bases of the junction unmatched. Per germline, CDR1 MNHNS and CDR2 SASEGT. The CDR3 contains 13 residues.

This clonotype came up once. A much bigger clone sits one base away, suggesting this may be a read error. J is TRBJ1-5 and V is TRBV6-7, with D hard to call. TRBV6-7 is given ORF status, its function remaining uncertain. This CDR3 contains 12 residues. V was shortened by 11 bases and J by 7 bases, with 15 bases between the two germline ends. CDR3 in amino acids: CAQRETKQPQHF. CDR3 in DNA: TGTGCCCAACGGGAGACCAAACAGCCCCAGCATTTT.